This T cell receptor (beta chain) was captured in a study of blood T cell repertoires in COVID-19 (dated by TCRdb to 2020 to 2021). For the study in its entirety: Samples from collaborators originated in the United States, Italy and Spain and spanned both the acute and convalescent phases of COVID-19. The dataset comprised deeply sampled blood TCRbeta repertoires from subjects exposed to, actively infected with, or recovered from COVID-19. Sample metadata almost always included a de-identified subject ID, COVID-19 status, age in years and sex. The samples were drawn from two sources: the first 160 participants of the ongoing ImmuneRACE study, and some 1,300 subjects contributed by 6 global collaborators. Where HLA class I and class II types were available, the types were taken from metadata supplied by the sample provider, not from assay-based typing. A freely available public database, intended as a resource for researchers studying the immune response to SARS-CoV-2, is where the repertoires were released. The prospective study material was composed of cDNA or gDNA derived from T cells, B-cell-depleted T cells, or PBMCs.

The collaborating institutions used their own protocols to collect whole blood in K2EDTA tubes. For TCRbeta analysis, collaborator samples were shipped as frozen whole blood, as isolated PBMCs, or as DNA extracted from either sample type. TCRbeta CDR3 regions were amplified from genomic DNA by means of the immunoSEQ Assay, a bias-controlled multiplex PCR. Under the source paper's analysis protocol: Within the assay, amplification of reference gene primers was used to estimate how many nucleated cells each sample contained. Sequence reads were collapsed and filtered to measure the absolute abundance of every unique TCRbeta CDR3 rearrangement. Productive Simpson clonality was computed per sample as the square root of Simpson's diversity index over productive rearrangements. In TCRdb, the immuneACCESS table is reduced to in-frame sequences with V and J assigned. These tables do not hold every clone; where another copy was compared, an unresolved V gene accounts for under half, and the others remain unexplained. V and J calls plus clone size are reproduced from that table; the DNA served to infer D and trimming. For this sample the table gives about 51,000 clones, of which approximately 91% were detected only once. The ten largest account for approximately 2.9% of the sample.

V and J are truncated by 3 bases and 2 bases respectively, leaving an intervening sequence of 12 bases. CDR1 and CDR2 are drawn from the germline V gene: SGDLS, YYNGEE. Counted from cysteine to phenylalanine, this CDR3 has 14 amino acids. The only DNA kept is the CDR3, 42 bases in frame from the first base. What the work shows at the level of the full study, not this receptor alone: How much clinical and demographic metadata was included differed by source and by participant, and the metadata was provided uncurated.

On this clone: It has no known antigen specificity. Base qualities are missing; no much larger clone stands one base away.

Rearrangement joined TRBV9 to TRBJ2-7; the D region possibly corresponds to TRBD2 (5 bases align). Material for sequencing was peripheral blood. The sequence derives from a man aged 50 or older with active COVID-19. This receptor carries the CDR3 CASSERAVPYEQYF. The DNA is as follows: TGTGCCAGCAGCGAACGAGCGGTGCCCTACGAGCAGTACTTC.